The sequence of this TCR beta chain was determined in a study of cytomegalovirus exposure and HLA in healthy donors. Nominally healthy donors provided the samples, though records likely missed some immune exposures. Germline V gene data show CDR1 as SGDLS and CDR2 as YYNGEE. Trimming took 0 bases from V and 1 from J, leaving 11 bases between them. The CDR3 is made up of 17 amino acids. PCR used 60 Vbeta primers and 13 Jbeta primers. The data were produced by immunoSEQ multiplex PCR, yet TCRdb's version contains in-frame clones alone and is incomplete. The repertoire holds some 140,000 clones, with about 76% as singletons.

The receptor was derived from a man aged 30 to 39 in good health and CMV-seropositive. The sequenced sample was PBMCs. The genes are TRBV9 and TRBJ2-6, with D tentatively TRBD1 (8 bases). CDR3 residues: CASSVVQGGSGANVLTF. The CDR3 DNA reads TGTGCCAGCAGCGTAGTACAGGGGGGGTCTGGGGCCAACGTCCTGACTTTC.